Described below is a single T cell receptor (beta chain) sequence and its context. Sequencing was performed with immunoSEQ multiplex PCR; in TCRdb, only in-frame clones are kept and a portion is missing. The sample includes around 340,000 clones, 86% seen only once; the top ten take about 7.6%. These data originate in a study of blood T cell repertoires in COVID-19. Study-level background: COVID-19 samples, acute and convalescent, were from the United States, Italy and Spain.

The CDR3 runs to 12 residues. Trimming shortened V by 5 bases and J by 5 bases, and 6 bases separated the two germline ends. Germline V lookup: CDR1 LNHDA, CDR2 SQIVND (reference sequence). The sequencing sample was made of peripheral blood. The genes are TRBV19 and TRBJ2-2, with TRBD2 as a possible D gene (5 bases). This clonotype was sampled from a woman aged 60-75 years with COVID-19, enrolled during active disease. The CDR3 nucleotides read TGTGCCAGTAGTCGGGGAACCGGGGAGCTGTTTTTT. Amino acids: CASSRGTGELFF.